One T cell receptor (beta chain) is described in this entry. What it binds is unknown. The sample is drawn from a study of post-analysis software for immune sequencing data. Whole-study results and caveats: In patients, about five TRBV segments were more frequent than in controls, with TRBV5-6, TRBV5-1 and TRBV20-1 among them.

Losses at the gene ends were 3 bases for V and 8 bases for J; bases not matched to a gene: 11. Germline V gene sequence: CDR1 DFQATT, CDR2 SNEGSKA (reference sequence). This CDR3 has 15 amino acids. Unique molecular identifiers tagged the TCR beta cDNA libraries. A single record per CDR3 protein comes from TCRdb applying MiXCR to the PCR reads. The data hold roughly 800,000 distinct CDR3 sequences, with 30% observed a single time. Material: blood. The chain joins TRBV20-1 to TRBJ2-1; 9 bases line up with TRBD2. This clonotype was obtained from a girl aged 5 to 17 with multiple sclerosis. CDR3 sequence reads: CSARNPGLASHEQFF. The DNA of the CDR3 is TGCAGTGCTAGGAACCCGGGACTAGCTTCCCATGAGCAGTTCTTC.